The following is a T cell receptor (beta chain) sequence with its context. No antigen is known for it. This record belongs to a study of long-term antiretroviral therapy in people with HIV. Sequencing used immunoSEQ v3.0 at survey level. Sequenced by immunoSEQ multiplex PCR; TCRdb stores in-frame clones only, minus some. The sample shows approximately 34,000 clones, 75% to 90% of them seen only once. General study points: There were no data on ART adherence, viral resistance or therapy changes, a gap that limits inferences about post-ART repertoire changes.

Trimming pared 1 base from V and 9 bases from J, leaving 11 bases between. Germline V CDR1 and CDR2: SGHRS, YFSETQ. The CDR3 contains 13 residues. The rearrangement joins TRBV5-1 to TRBJ2-1; D is uncertain. Sequences were derived from unsorted PBMCs, sampled 1 year after starting antiretroviral therapy. The receptor's source is a man between 18 and 35 years old with HIV. This CDR3 reads CASSLNRVVEQFF. The CDR3 DNA is TGCGCCAGCAGCTTGAACCGGGTGGTTGAGCAGTTCTTC.